Each of the 28 T cell receptor beta chains below was sequenced from the same sample in a study of Ad26.COV2.S vaccination and SARS-CoV-2 variants. The treatment denotes: around 19 received Ad26.COV2.S at low or high dose, single or two shots; roughly 5 received placebo; per-sample allocation not given. The investigators took samples on day 63 after the first vaccine or placebo injection. Profiled with immunoSEQ multiplex PCR; TCRdb holds only in-frame clones, not every one. Among roughly 270,000 clones listed, around 87% were seen once. This sample comprised peripheral blood, obtained in a trial of Ad26.COV2.S vaccine versus placebo. The receptors originated from a person aged 18-65 years who received the Ad26.COV2.S COVID-19 vaccine or a placebo.

This clone was observed a single time. The gene calls are TRBV5-1 and TRBJ2-7, with 11 bases matching TRBD2. V shed 3 bases, J shed 4 bases, and the junction held 12 bases outside the gene matches. Germline V CDR1 and CDR2: SGHRS, YFSETQ. The length of the CDR3 is 17 residues. Here the CDR3 DNA reads TGCGCCAGCAGCTCGAGATTTAGCGGGGGGGCCGGGTACGAGCAGTACTTC. Protein: CASSSRFSGGAGYEQYF.

This rearrangement joins TRBV28 to TRBJ2-3, with TRBD2 as a possible D gene (6 bases). This CDR3 contains 13 residues. The V end lost 6 bases, the J end lost 6 bases, and 13 bases lay between the germline ends. Per germline, CDR1 MDHEN and CDR2 SYDVKM. CDR3 DNA sequence: TGTGCCAGCAGCCCCGGGAGAAGGGATACGCAGTATTTT. It codes for CASSPGRRDTQYF.

The chain couples TRBV5-1 to TRBJ2-1, with TRBD2 matching 13 bases. The CDR3 consists of 16 residues. Looked up from germline, CDR1 is SGHRS and CDR2 is YFSETQ. V lost 4 bases and J lost 6; bases outside the gene matches: 7. The CDR3 DNA follows: TGCGCCAGCAGCCCCCTCGGGACTAGCGGGACCAATGAGCAGTTCTTC. It yields the protein CASSPLGTSGTNEQFF. The whole variable domain, remainder taken from reference TRBV5-1 and TRBJ2-1, is KAGVTQTPRYLIKTRGQQVTLSCSPISGHRSVSWYQQTPGQGLQFLFEYFSETQRNKGNFPGRFSGRQFSNSRSEMNVSTLELGDSALYLCASSPLGTSGTNEQFFGPGTRLTVL.

CDR3 coding DNA: TGTGCCTGGAGTGTGGGGGACAGGGGATACTCTGGAAACACCATATATTTT. Translation: CAWSVGDRGYSGNTIYF. The chain uses TRBV30 and TRBJ1-3; 10 bases match TRBD1. CDR1 is GTSNPN and CDR2 is SVGIG in the germline V gene (reference sequence). This CDR3 has 17 amino acids. Trimming took 0 bases from V and 0 from J; bases not matched to a gene: 5.

This chain connects TRBV29-1 to TRBJ1-1, with D possibly matching TRBD1 (5 bases). The length of the CDR3 is 13 residues. V was cut by 4 bases and J by 2 bases, with 11 bases left in between. Per the germline V gene, CDR1 is SQVTM and CDR2 is ANQGSEA. This CDR3 reads CSVVRQGNTEAFF. In DNA form, the CDR3 reads TGCAGCGTTGTGCGGCAGGGCAACACTGAAGCTTTCTTT.

The rearrangement uses TRBV6-5 and TRBJ2-3; D is unclear. Trimming took 6 bases from V and 0 from J, leaving 10 bases between them. CDR3 length: 14 amino acids. Germline values: CDR1 MNHEY, CDR2 SVGAGI. CDR3 DNA: TGTGCCAGCAGCCCACGCCAGAGCACAGATACGCAGTATTTT. Translating it yields CASSPRQSTDTQYF.

The chain has TRBV12-3 or TRBV12-4 and TRBJ2-2; the D is unclear. The CDR3 contains 12 residues. The V end was cut by 6 bases, the J end by 6 bases, with 8 bases between. CDR3 loop: CASSPAPGELFF. Written as DNA, the CDR3 is TGTGCCAGCAGCCCGGCGCCCGGGGAGCTGTTTTTT.

The V gene is TRBV7-2, the J gene TRBJ2-3; 14 bases align to TRBD2. V gave up 1 base and J gave up 4 bases; unmatched junction bases: 7. In germline, CDR1 is SGHTA, CDR2 FQGNSA. The CDR3 is made up of 18 amino acids. This CDR3 is CASSLGPPGLAGADTQYF. CDR3 bases: TGTGCCAGCAGCTTAGGACCACCGGGACTAGCGGGAGCAGATACGCAGTATTTT.

V gene TRBV12-5 combines with J gene TRBJ2-1; 14 nucleotides agree with TRBD2. J lost 3 bases, V lost 4 bases, and 8 bases had no gene match. Germline CDR1 is LGHNT and CDR2 is FRNRAP. This CDR3 has 18 residues. The CDR3 DNA reads TGTGCTAGTGGTTCCACTAGACTAGCGGGGGGGATCTACAATGAGCAGTTCTTC. This translates into CASGSTRLAGGIYNEQFF. Supplemented by reference TRBV12-5 and TRBJ2-1, the full variable domain reads DARVTQTPRHKVTEMGQEVTMRCQPILGHNTVFWYRQTMMQGLELLAYFRNRAPLDDSGMPKDRFSAEMPDATLATLKIQPSEPRDSAVYFCASGSTRLAGGIYNEQFFGPGTRLTVL.

The chain couples TRBV6-5 to TRBJ2-7, with D possibly being TRBD1 (6 bases). V was cut by 7 bases and J by 3 bases, with 19 bases left in between. Looked up from germline, CDR1 is MNHEY and CDR2 is SVGAGI. This CDR3 spans 15 amino acids. The CDR3 nucleotides read TGTGCCAGCACCAAAGCGTGGGGGCACCTCTACGAGCAGTACTTC. Its translation is CASTKAWGHLYEQYF.

The V and J genes are TRBV5-4 and TRBJ2-1, with D hard to call. The CDR3 runs 14 residues. V was cut by 7 bases and J by 4 bases, with 15 bases left in between. CDR1 is SGHNT, CDR2 YYREEE, per germline (reference sequence). CDR3 sequence reads: CASGQSRGYNEQFF. The CDR3 nucleotides are TGTGCCAGCGGTCAAAGTCGAGGTTACAATGAGCAGTTCTTC.

The V call is TRBV7-2, the J call TRBJ1-1; D is unresolved. The germline V gene encodes CDR1 SGHTA and CDR2 FQGNSA. The CDR3 runs to 15 residues. V lost 1 base, J lost 0 bases, and 9 bases lay in between. CDR3 DNA: TGTGCCAGCAGCTTAGAAGGCGGGTTGAACACTGAAGCTTTCTTT. The encoded protein is CASSLEGGLNTEAFF.

V is TRBV12-3 or TRBV12-4 and J is TRBJ1-3, with no clear D. This CDR3 has 11 residues. Trimming removed 5 bases from V and 9 bases from J, with 8 bases in between. CDR3 DNA sequence: TGTGCCAGCAGTCCCCTCTTCACCATATATTTT. Encoded protein: CASSPLFTIYF.

The chain employs TRBV18 and TRBJ2-3; 12 bases agree with TRBD2. Germline V gene sequence: CDR1 KGHSH, CDR2 LQKENI. The CDR3 has 17 residues. Trimming at V came to 7 bases and at J to 6 bases, leaving 14 bases not matched to a gene. In nucleotides, the CDR3 is TGTGCCAGCTTACCGGACCTAGCGGGGGGGCCGGTCGATACGCAGTATTTT. This encodes CASLPDLAGGPVDTQYF.

The J gene is TRBJ2-1, the V gene TRBV19, with D unclear. Germline lookup yields CDR1 LNHDA and CDR2 SQIVND (reference sequence). The CDR3 consists of 14 residues. With 1 base removed from V and 6 bases from J, the gap between germline ends came to 10 bases. CDR3 sequence: CASSIGPHSNEQFF. Written as DNA, the CDR3 is TGTGCCAGTAGTATAGGCCCCCACTCCAATGAGCAGTTCTTC.

The chain carries TRBV28 and TRBJ1-6, with D perhaps matching TRBD1 (6 bases). The CDR3 totals 15 residues. V dropped 5 bases and J dropped 2 bases, with 10 bases sitting between them. Looked up from germline, CDR1 is MDHEN and CDR2 is SYDVKM. The CDR3 region is CASSVRGPYNSPLHF. The CDR3 DNA is TGTGCCAGCAGTGTCAGGGGCCCCTATAATTCACCCCTCCACTTT. Drawing the rest from reference TRBV28 and TRBJ1-6, the complete variable domain is DVKVTQSSRYLVKRTGEKVFLECVQDMDHENMFWYRQDPGLGLRLIYFSYDVKMKEKGDIPEGYSVSREKKERFSLILESASTNQTSMYLCASSVRGPYNSPLHFGNGTRLTVT.

The chain is built from TRBV2 and TRBJ2-7; D call uncertain. CDR1 SNHLY and CDR2 FYNNEI come from the germline V gene. V was trimmed by 7 bases and J by 0 bases, leaving 16 bases between them. This CDR3 spans 15 amino acids. The CDR3 sequence: CASKFYSQTSYEQYF. As DNA, the CDR3 is TGTGCCAGCAAATTTTACAGCCAGACCTCCTACGAGCAGTACTTC.

This chain joins TRBV5-1 and TRBJ2-1; 10 bases fit TRBD1. With V trimmed by 2 bases and J by 5 bases, 10 bases remained unmatched. Germline V CDR1 and CDR2: SGHRS, YFSETQ. The CDR3 totals 17 residues. In DNA form, the CDR3 reads TGCGCCAGCAGCTTTGGAATGCGACAGGGGGCTAACAATGAGCAGTTCTTC. Its translation is CASSFGMRQGANNEQFF.

The chain uses TRBV6-5 and TRBJ2-3; D not certain. Deletions cut 0 bases from V and 1 base from J, with 8 bases between. Per the germline V gene, CDR1 is MNHEY and CDR2 is SVGAGI. The CDR3 is 15 residues long. The chain's CDR3 is CASSYSSARTDTQYF. The CDR3 DNA follows: TGTGCCAGCAGTTACTCAAGTGCCCGCACAGATACGCAGTATTTT.

In its sample, this clone was seen once. This rearrangement joins TRBV9 to TRBJ2-3, with 8 bases that match TRBD2. The CDR3 contains 15 residues. The trim removed 6 bases at V and 5 bases at J, leaving 11 bases unmatched. Looked up from germline, CDR1 is SGDLS and CDR2 is YYNGEE. The CDR3 DNA reads as TGTGCCAGCACTGGACCAGCGGGAGAGGTAGATACGCAGTATTTT. Translated: CASTGPAGEVDTQYF.

V is TRBV7-2 and J is TRBJ1-1, with D maybe TRBD1 (6 bases). The CDR3 totals 14 residues. V lost 3 bases and J 6 bases, leaving 14 bases between the germline ends. Germline V lookup: CDR1 SGHTA, CDR2 FQGNSA. The CDR3 reads CASSFHRGPAEAFF. The CDR3 nucleotides are TGTGCCAGCAGCTTCCACCGGGGGCCAGCTGAAGCTTTCTTT.

The gene calls are TRBV30 and TRBJ2-7, with 7 positions matching TRBD2. The V segment lost 2 bases and the J segment 2 bases; nucleotides outside the gene matches: 3. Germline CDR1 GTSNPN, CDR2 SVGIG (reference sequence). The CDR3 is made up of 13 amino acids. The CDR3 region is CAWSPGGTYEQYF. The DNA of the CDR3 is TGTGCCTGGAGTCCGGGGGGTACCTACGAGCAGTACTTC.

This clone was seen a single time. The chain combines TRBV7-9 with TRBJ1-1; D call uncertain. From germline, CDR1 is SEHNR and CDR2 FQNEAQ (reference sequence). Trimming stripped 2 bases from V and 3 bases from J, with 10 bases between. CDR3 length: 14 amino acids. CDR3 nucleotide sequence: TGTGCCAGCAGCTTAAAGGGATCGGACACTGAAGCTTTCTTT. Amino acids: CASSLKGSDTEAFF. Variable domain in full (rest from reference TRBV7-9 and TRBJ1-1): DTGVSQNPRHKITKRGQNVTFRCDPISEHNRLYWYRQTLGQGPEFLTYFQNEAQLEKSRLLSDRFSAERPKGSFSTLEIQRTEQGDSAMYLCASSLKGSDTEAFFGQGTRLTVV.

CDR3 residues: CASSMGMGTGELFF. The CDR3 bases are TGTGCCAGTAGTATGGGGATGGGCACCGGGGAGCTGTTTTTT. V and J are TRBV19 and TRBJ2-2; no firm D call. Trimming shortened V by 3 bases and J by 4 bases, and 9 bases separated the two germline ends. Germline loops: CDR1 LNHDA, CDR2 SQIVND (reference sequence). The CDR3 is 14 residues long.

The chain is built from TRBV19 and TRBJ2-1; TRBD1 might be the D (6 bases). Looked up from germline, CDR1 is LNHDA and CDR2 is SQIVND (reference sequence). The ends were cut back, 4 bases at V and 0 bases at J, with 19 bases in the middle. CDR3 length: 18 residues. CDR3 DNA: TGTGCCAGTAGTACCCTACCCGGCCAGGGGAGCTCCTACAATGAGCAGTTCTTC. Translated: CASSTLPGQGSSYNEQFF.

This chain connects TRBV7-2 to TRBJ2-7; the match to TRBD1 covers 10 bases. The length of the CDR3 is 15 residues. The germline gives CDR1 SGHTA, CDR2 FQGNSA. V dropped 4 bases and J dropped 6; count of bases not matched to a gene: 9. In DNA form, the CDR3 reads TGTGCCAGCAGCTCGAAGACAGGGGGCTCTAGCGAGCAGTACTTC. Protein sequence: CASSSKTGGSSEQYF.

V usage is TRBV19 and J usage is TRBJ2-3; tentative D call: TRBD2 (6 bases). The CDR3 runs to 14 residues. The germline CDR1 and CDR2 sequences are LNHDA and SQIVND (reference sequence). The V end lost 7 bases, the J end lost 4 bases, and 15 bases lay between the germline ends. CDR3 sequence reads: CASNGRGGADTQYF. The CDR3 bases are TGTGCCAGTAACGGCCGAGGAGGGGCAGATACGCAGTATTTT.

The genes are TRBV6-2 or TRBV6-3 and TRBJ2-1, with D uncertain. The CDR3 is made up of 13 amino acids. V lost 2 bases, J lost 8 bases, and 10 bases lay in between. Germline V gene lookup returns CDR1 MNHEY and CDR2 SVGEGT. CDR3 amino acids: CASSYQGIDEQFF. The CDR3 nucleotides are TGTGCCAGCAGTTACCAAGGGATCGATGAGCAGTTCTTC.